The T cell receptor (beta chain) described here comes from a study of cytomegalovirus exposure and HLA in healthy donors. Study observations and caveats: Apparent HLA restriction characterized most CMV-associated TCR beta chains in a later analysis. It is likely that the observed cluster of highly shared sequence variants was a sequencing artifact.

Trimming cost V 4 bases and J 6 bases, with 15 bases left between them. The CDR3 spans 15 residues. Germline CDR1 reads MDHEN; CDR2 reads SYDVKM. PCR employed 60 Vbeta and 13 Jbeta primers. The assay was immunoSEQ multiplex PCR, and TCRdb's table has in-frame clones only and misses some. Of 120,000 or so clones listed, around three quarters were seen once; the top ten hold approximately 1.2%. This clone showed up just once. What it binds is not known. The genes are TRBV28 and TRBJ2-2; tentatively, D is TRBD2 (7 bases). This TCR derives from a female donor in good health and CMV-seronegative. The sequencing input was PBMCs. CDR3 nucleotide sequence: TGTGCCAGCAGTTCACCTTTAGGGGGGGCCGGGGAGCTGTTTTTT. Protein product: CASSSPLGGAGELFF. Filled out from reference TRBV28 and TRBJ2-2, the complete variable domain reads DVKVTQSSRYLVKRTGEKVFLECVQDMDHENMFWYRQDPGLGLRLIYFSYDVKMKEKGDIPEGYSVSREKKERFSLILESASTNQTSMYLCASSSPLGGAGELFFGEGSRLTVL.